A selection of T cell receptor beta chains follows, all from one sample in a study of blood T cells in healthy people across ages. TCRdb recomputed calls from the 5' RACE reads with MiXCR, one row per CDR3 protein. The table shows about 620,000 distinct CDR3 sequences, with about 51% occurring only once. The specimen was blood. These receptors were taken from a woman of 80 years or more in good health. CDR3s include the opening cysteine and the closing phenylalanine or tryptophan. The D gene is left open where the match is weak. The size of a clone is reported for some rows only, either as once, few or many, or as a class for expanded clones.

d_call clone_size j_call v_call cdr3_nt cdr3_aa
TRBD2 . TRBJ2-5 TRBV29-1 TGCAGCGTTGTTAGGGCTAGCGGGGTCCAAGAGACCCAGTACTTC CSVVRASGVQETQYF
. many TRBJ2-3 TRBV12-3/TRBV12-4 TGTGCCAGCAGTTTAGGCGCAGCCCCCGGGCAGTATTTT CASSLGAAPGQYF
TRBD1 many TRBJ1-1 TRBV7-2 TGTGCCAGCAGCTTAGCGCCGACAGGGAGTGACACTGAAGCTTTCTTT CASSLAPTGSDTEAFF
TRBD2 . TRBJ2-3 TRBV7-2 TGTGCCATTACGGGGAGGGTCCCCGAGTTTGGGACTAGCGGGATTGCGCAGTATTTT CAITGRVPEFGTSGIAQYF
. . TRBJ1-2 TRBV20-1 TGCAGTGCTGGGGGAGCTTATCCTACCGGCGGCTACACCTTC CSAGGAYPTGGYTF
TRBD2 . TRBJ2-3 TRBV12-3/TRBV12-4 TGTGCCAGCATCGCGGGACTATCAAAGGCAGATACGCAGTATTTT CASIAGLSKADTQYF
. many TRBJ2-2 TRBV6-5 TGTGCCAGCGGCAAGAGAACGAACACCGGGGAGCTGTTTTTT CASGKRTNTGELFF
TRBD1 . TRBJ1-2 TRBV10-3 TGTGCCATCAGTGGCACGACGAGACAGGGGGACTATGGCTACACCTTC CAISGTTRQGDYGYTF
. few TRBJ2-1 TRBV7-3 TGTGCCAGCAGCGCCCTGGGGGGCAATGAGCAGTTCTTC CASSALGGNEQFF
TRBD1 . TRBJ1-2 TRBV6-4 TGTGCCAGCAGTGGAGAACAGGGGATTGGCGGCTACACCTTC CASSGEQGIGGYTF
TRBD2 . TRBJ2-3 TRBV10-2 TGCGCCAGCAAATCTAGCGGGGGGACAGATACGCAGTATTTT CASKSSGGTDTQYF
TRBD2 many TRBJ2-1 TRBV6-6 TGTGCCAGCAGCCTGGGACTAGCGGGACCCAATGAGCAGTTCTTC CASSLGLAGPNEQFF
. few TRBJ2-7 TRBV20-1 TGCAGTGCTAGAGGGAGTAGCGTCTACGAGCAGTACTTC CSARGSSVYEQYF
. few TRBJ2-7 TRBV3-1 TGTGCCAGCAAAAAGCCTCCGAACAATCTCTACGAGCAGTACTTC CASKKPPNNLYEQYF
. few TRBJ2-3 TRBV2 TGTGCCAGCAGCAGGACAGTCAGCACAGATACGCAGTATTTT CASSRTVSTDTQYF
. few TRBJ1-5 TRBV6-6 TGTGCCAGCAGCGTCGGCGGGGGTCAGCCCCAGCATTTT CASSVGGGQPQHF
. . TRBJ2-5 TRBV12-3/TRBV12-4 TGTGCCAGCAGGTACGGGACCAACCAAGAGACCCAGTACTTC CASRYGTNQETQYF
. . TRBJ1-1 TRBV28 TGTGCCAGCAGTTGGGTAACAGGAGCTTTCTTT CASSWVTGAFF
TRBD1 few TRBJ2-5 TRBV20-1 TGCAGTGCTGGAACAGGGGGCCGGGAGACCCAGTACTTC CSAGTGGRETQYF
. . TRBJ1-4 TRBV5-1 TGCGCCAGCAGCTTGTCCAATAATGAAAAACTGTTTTTT CASSLSNNEKLFF
. . TRBJ1-4 TRBV7-6 TGTGCCAGCAGCGCAACAGGGTCCACTAATGAAAAACTGTTTTTT CASSATGSTNEKLFF
. few TRBJ2-1 TRBV29-1 TGCAGCGTTCCTCGGGGGCGGCACAATGAGCAGTTCTTC CSVPRGRHNEQFF
. few TRBJ2-2 TRBV4-2 TGTGCCAGCAGCCAAGAAATAGGGGCGAGAAACACCGGGGAGCTGTTTTTT CASSQEIGARNTGELFF
TRBD1 . TRBJ2-5 TRBV12-5 TGTGCTAGTGGGACCGGACAGGGATTATTCCAAGAGACCCAGTACTTC CASGTGQGLFQETQYF
TRBD1 few TRBJ1-2 TRBV29-1 TGCAGCGTTGAAGATGTATCAGGGGGCGGAGGGGACTATGGCTACACCTTC CSVEDVSGGGGDYGYTF
TRBD1 many TRBJ2-3 TRBV5-1 TGCGCCAGCAGCTTTAGAGCAGGGGGCTCAGATACGCAGTATTTT CASSFRAGGSDTQYF
TRBD2 . TRBJ2-1 TRBV7-8 TGTGCCAGCAGCTTGTCCCTAGCGGGGGGTAACAATGAGCAGTTCTTC CASSLSLAGGNNEQFF
TRBD2 . TRBJ2-5 TRBV5-4 TGTGCCAGCAGCCCTCGGACTAGCGGGGGCCCTCAAGAGACCCAGTACTTC CASSPRTSGGPQETQYF
. many TRBJ1-1 TRBV5-1 TGCGCCAGCAGCTTGCGGGGGGACGGGACTGAAGCTTTCTTT CASSLRGDGTEAFF
TRBD2 few TRBJ2-5 TRBV6-2/TRBV6-3 TGTGCCAGCAGTTCCGGGACTAGCGGGGCCAATGAGCAGTACTTC CASSSGTSGANEQYF